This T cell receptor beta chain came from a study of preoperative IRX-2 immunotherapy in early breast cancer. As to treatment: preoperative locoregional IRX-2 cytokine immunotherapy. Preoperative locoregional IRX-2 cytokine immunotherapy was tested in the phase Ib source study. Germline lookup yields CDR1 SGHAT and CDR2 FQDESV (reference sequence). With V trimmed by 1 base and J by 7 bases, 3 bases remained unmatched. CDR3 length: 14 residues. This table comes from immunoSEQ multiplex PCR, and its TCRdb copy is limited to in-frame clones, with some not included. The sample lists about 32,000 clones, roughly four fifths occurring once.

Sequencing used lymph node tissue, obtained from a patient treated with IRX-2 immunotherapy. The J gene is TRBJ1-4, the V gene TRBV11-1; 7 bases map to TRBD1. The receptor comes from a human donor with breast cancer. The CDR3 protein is CASSLEGAGEKLFF. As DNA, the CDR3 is TGTGCCAGCAGCTTAGAGGGGGCAGGTGAAAAACTGTTTTTT.